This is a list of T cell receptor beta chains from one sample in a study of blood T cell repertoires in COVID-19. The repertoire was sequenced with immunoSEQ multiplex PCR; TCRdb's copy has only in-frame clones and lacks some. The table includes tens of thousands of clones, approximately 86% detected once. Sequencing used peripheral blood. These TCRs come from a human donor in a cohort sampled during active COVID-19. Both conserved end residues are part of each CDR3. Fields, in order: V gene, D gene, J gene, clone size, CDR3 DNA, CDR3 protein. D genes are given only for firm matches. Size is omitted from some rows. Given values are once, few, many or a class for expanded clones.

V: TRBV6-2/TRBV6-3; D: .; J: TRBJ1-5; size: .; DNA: TGTGCCAGCAGTTTTAACCCACAGGACCCCCTTAACAATCAGCCCCAGCATTTT; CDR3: CASSFNPQDPLNNQPQHF
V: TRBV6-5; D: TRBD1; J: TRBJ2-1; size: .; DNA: TGTGCCAGCAGTTACGGGGGGACAGGGGCCTTCAATGAGCAGTTCTTC; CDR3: CASSYGGTGAFNEQFF
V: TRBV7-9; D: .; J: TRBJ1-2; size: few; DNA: TGTGCCAGCAGCTTTCTCCCGCGTAACTATGGCTACACCTTC; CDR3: CASSFLPRNYGYTF
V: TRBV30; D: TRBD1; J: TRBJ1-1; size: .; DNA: TGTGCCTGGAGTGTTCTTCGTGGGACAGTTAACACTGAAGCTTTCTTT; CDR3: CAWSVLRGTVNTEAFF
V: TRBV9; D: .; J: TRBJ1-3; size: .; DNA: TGTGCCAGCAGCGTAGGGCTCGCTTACTCTGGAAACACCATATATTTT; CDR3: CASSVGLAYSGNTIYF
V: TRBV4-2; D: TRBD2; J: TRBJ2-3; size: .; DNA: TGTGCCAGCAGCCCGAGAGGACTAGCGGGAGAAGATACGCAGTATTTT; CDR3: CASSPRGLAGEDTQYF
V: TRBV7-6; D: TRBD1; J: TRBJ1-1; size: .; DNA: TGTGCCAGCAGCCAAACAGGGGCGAACACTGAAGCTTTCTTT; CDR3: CASSQTGANTEAFF
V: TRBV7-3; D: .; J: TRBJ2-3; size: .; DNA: TGTGCCAGCAGCCGAATCGGAGGGGCAGATACGCAGTATTTT; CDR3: CASSRIGGADTQYF
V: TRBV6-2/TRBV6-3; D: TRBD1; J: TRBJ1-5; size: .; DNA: TGTGCCAGCAGTTCAAGACAGGGTATGAATCAGCCCCAGCATTTT; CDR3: CASSSRQGMNQPQHF
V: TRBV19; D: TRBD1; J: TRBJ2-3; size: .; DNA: TGTGCCAGTAGTATGGAACGAATCACAGGGACAGGGTCGGATACGCAGTATTTT; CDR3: CASSMERITGTGSDTQYF
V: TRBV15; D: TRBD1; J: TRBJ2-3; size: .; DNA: TGTGCCACCAGCAGAGGGGACAGGGGTTCGGATACGCAGTATTTT; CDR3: CATSRGDRGSDTQYF
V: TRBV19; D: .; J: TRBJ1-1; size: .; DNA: TGTGCCAGTAATGTGGGCCCCAGAAGTGAAGCTTTCTTT; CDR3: CASNVGPRSEAFF
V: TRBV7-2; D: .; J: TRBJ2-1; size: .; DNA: TGTGCCAGCACGACCAGACATAATGAGCAGTTCTTC; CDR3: CASTTRHNEQFF
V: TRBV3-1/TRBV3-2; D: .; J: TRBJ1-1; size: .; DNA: TGTGCCAGCAGCCAAGATATGGCAGGGCAGGCTGAAGCTTTCTTT; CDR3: CASSQDMAGQAEAFF
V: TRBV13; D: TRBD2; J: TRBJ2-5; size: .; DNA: TGTGCCAGCAGCTTTAGCGGGAGTCAAGGAGAGACCCAGTACTTC; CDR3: CASSFSGSQGETQYF
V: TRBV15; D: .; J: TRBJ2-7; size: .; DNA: TGTGCCACCAGCAGAGATCGGTCAGGGGCCCACGAGCAGTACTTC; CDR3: CATSRDRSGAHEQYF
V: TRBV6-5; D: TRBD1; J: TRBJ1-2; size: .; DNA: TGTGCCAGCAGTTACGGGACAGACTACTATGGCTACACCTTC; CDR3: CASSYGTDYYGYTF
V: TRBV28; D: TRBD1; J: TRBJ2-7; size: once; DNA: TGTGCCAGCAGTCCCTGGACAGGGGGCTACGAGCAGTACTTC; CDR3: CASSPWTGGYEQYF
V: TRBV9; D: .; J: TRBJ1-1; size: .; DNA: TGTGCCAGCAGCGTAGGGGGGGGCCTCGAAGCTTTCTTT; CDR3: CASSVGGGLEAFF
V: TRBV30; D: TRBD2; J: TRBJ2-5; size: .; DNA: TGTGCCTGGAGTGGAGGTAGCGGGGGCTTGGGGGAGACCCAGTACTTC; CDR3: CAWSGGSGGLGETQYF